Listed here are 9 T cell receptor beta chains from one sample, sequenced in a study of graft-versus-host responses after intestinal transplantation (dated by TCRdb to the early 2020s). Library preparation used the immunoSEQ multiplex PCR assay. Sourced from immuneACCESS, this table was stored by TCRdb with only in-frame sequences that have V and J called. A share of the clones is absent; for the studies checked, an unresolved V gene accounts for under half, and the remainder has no known explanation. In all, the sample holds 40,000 to 55,000 clones, and approximately 84% of those were seen once. In total, the top ten clones hold over 0.45% of the sample. The time point label, read with the paper, signifies: cells obtained before transplantation from donor or recipient. Their antigens are not known. This specimen consisted of unstimulated CD4+ T cells sorted from spleen or lymph node cells, obtained before transplant. These receptors came from a human donor who was the organ donor for an intestinal transplant.

The V call is TRBV7-9, the J call TRBJ1-4; D is possibly TRBD1 (5 bases). CDR3 length equals 13 residues. V lost 6 bases to trimming and J lost 6 bases, with 11 bases between them. Looked up from germline, CDR1 is SEHNR and CDR2 is FQNEAQ (reference sequence). Here the CDR3 DNA reads TGTGCCAGCAGGACGAGGGGAGATGAAAAACTGTTTTTT. Residues: CASRTRGDEKLFF.

V usage is TRBV5-1 and J usage is TRBJ2-5; D possibly corresponds to TRBD1 (6 bases). Germline loops: CDR1 SGHRS, CDR2 YFSETQ. V shed 4 bases and J shed 6 bases, with 16 bases lying between them. CDR3 length equals 14 residues. CDR3 nucleotide sequence: TGCGCCAGCAGCCCCCAAATACAGGGACAGACCCAGTACTTC. It translates to CASSPQIQGQTQYF.

The rearrangement joins TRBV4-1 to TRBJ2-3, with 11 nucleotides matching TRBD2. In germline, CDR1 is MGHRA, CDR2 YSYEKL. The V segment lost 0 bases and the J segment 4 bases; nucleotides outside the gene matches: 12. This CDR3 contains 19 residues. The DNA for the CDR3 is TGCGCCAGCAGCCAAGATGGGACTAGCGGAGTAGGGAGCGCAGATACGCAGTATTTT. Translation: CASSQDGTSGVGSADTQYF.

The chain is built from TRBV10-3 and TRBJ1-1, with D possibly TRBD1 on 5 matching bases. Germline V gene lookup returns CDR1 ENHRY and CDR2 SYGVKD. V shed 7 bases and J shed 3 bases, with 12 bases lying between them. CDR3 length: 13 residues. The CDR3 is CAIKGRVDTEAFF. CDR3 DNA: TGTGCCATCAAGGGGCGGGTGGACACTGAAGCTTTCTTT.

This sequence joins TRBV6-6 and TRBJ1-2, with D hard to call. This CDR3 spans 14 amino acids. Trimming shortened V by 0 bases and J by 1 base, and 6 bases separated the two germline ends. The germline V gene has CDR1 MNHNY and CDR2 SVGAGI (reference sequence). The CDR3 DNA is TGTGCCAGCAGTTACTCGCCGGTTAACTATGGCTACACCTTC. It codes for CASSYSPVNYGYTF.

The CDR3 DNA sequence: TGTGCCAGCAGCTTAGCAGGGGGCCCAAAAGATACGCAGTATTTT. Translation gives CASSLAGGPKDTQYF. The V and J genes are TRBV7-2 and TRBJ2-3, with 7 bases that match TRBD1. The ends lost 0 bases at V and 5 bases at J; junction bases unmatched: 5. This CDR3 has 15 amino acids. CDR1 SGHTA and CDR2 FQGNSA come from the germline V gene.

The J gene is TRBJ1-1, the V gene TRBV29-1; TRBD1 is a possible D gene (5 bases). V shed 8 bases and J shed 1 base, with 8 bases lying between them. Per the germline V gene, CDR1 is SQVTM and CDR2 is ANQGSEA. The CDR3 has 11 amino acids. The CDR3 region has the DNA TGCAGCTTTACAGGGAACACTGAAGCTTTCTTT. Amino acids: CSFTGNTEAFF. The variable domain in full, completed from reference TRBV29-1 and TRBJ1-1, reads SAVISQKPSRDICQRGTSLTIQCQVDSQVTMMFWYRQQPGQSLTLIATANQGSEATYESGFVIDKFPISRPNLTFSTLTVSNMSPEDSSIYLCSFTGNTEAFFGQGTRLTVV.

The chain recombines TRBV18 with TRBJ1-1, with D tentatively TRBD1 (5 bases). Deletions cut 4 bases from V and 4 bases from J, with 19 bases between. The germline gives CDR1 KGHSH, CDR2 LQKENI. CDR3 length equals 16 residues. The CDR3 sequence: CASSLDSLQVSTEAFF. CDR3 nucleotides: TGTGCCAGCTCACTTGACAGTCTACAGGTATCCACTGAAGCTTTCTTT. Using reference TRBV18 and TRBJ1-1 for the parts outside the CDR3, the full variable domain is NAGVMQNPRHLVRRRGQEARLRCSPMKGHSHVYWYRQLPEEGLKFMVYLQKENIIDESGMPKERFSAEFPKEGPSILRIQQVVRGDSAAYFCASSLDSLQVSTEAFFGQGTRLTVV.

Here the CDR3 reads CAWSIGLAKQETQYF. The CDR3 nucleotides are TGTGCCTGGAGTATCGGCTTGGCCAAACAAGAGACCCAGTACTTC. The chain employs TRBV30 and TRBJ2-5, with no clear D. The CDR3 loop spans 15 amino acids. Looked up from germline, CDR1 is GTSNPN and CDR2 is SVGIG (reference sequence). V shed 2 bases and J shed 2 bases, with 15 bases lying between them.